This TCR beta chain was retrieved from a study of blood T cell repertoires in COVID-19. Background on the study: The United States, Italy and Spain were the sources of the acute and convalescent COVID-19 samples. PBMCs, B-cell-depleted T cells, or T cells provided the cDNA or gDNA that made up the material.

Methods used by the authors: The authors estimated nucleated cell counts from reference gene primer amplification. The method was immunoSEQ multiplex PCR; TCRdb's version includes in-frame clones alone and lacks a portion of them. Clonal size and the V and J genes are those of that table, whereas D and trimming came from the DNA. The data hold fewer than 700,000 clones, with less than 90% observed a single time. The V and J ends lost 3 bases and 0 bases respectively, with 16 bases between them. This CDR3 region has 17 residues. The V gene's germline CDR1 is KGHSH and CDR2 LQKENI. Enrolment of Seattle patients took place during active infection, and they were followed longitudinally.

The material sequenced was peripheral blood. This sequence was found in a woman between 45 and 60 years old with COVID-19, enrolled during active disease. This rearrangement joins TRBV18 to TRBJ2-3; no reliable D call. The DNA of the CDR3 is TGTGCCAGCTCACCTCTAGAGGTCGGAGCCAGCACAGATACGCAGTATTTT. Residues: CASSPLEVGASTDTQYF. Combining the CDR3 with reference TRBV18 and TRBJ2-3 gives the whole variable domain NAGVMQNPRHLVRRRGQEARLRCSPMKGHSHVYWYRQLPEEGLKFMVYLQKENIIDESGMPKERFSAEFPKEGPSILRIQQVVRGDSAAYFCASSPLEVGASTDTQYFGPGTRLTVL.